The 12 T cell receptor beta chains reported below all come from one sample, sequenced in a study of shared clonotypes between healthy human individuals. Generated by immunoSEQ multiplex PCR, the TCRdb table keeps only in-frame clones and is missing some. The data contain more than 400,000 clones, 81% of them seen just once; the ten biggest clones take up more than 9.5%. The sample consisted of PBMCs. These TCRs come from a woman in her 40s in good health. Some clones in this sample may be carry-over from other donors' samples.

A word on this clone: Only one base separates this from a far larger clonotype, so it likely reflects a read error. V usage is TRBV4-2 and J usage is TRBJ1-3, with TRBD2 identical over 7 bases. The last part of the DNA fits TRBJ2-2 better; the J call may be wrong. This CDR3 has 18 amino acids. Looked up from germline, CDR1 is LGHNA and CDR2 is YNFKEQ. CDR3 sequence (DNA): TGTGCCAGCAGCCAAGTCGGGGCGGGAGCTTCGGGCACCTGGGAGCTGTTTTTT. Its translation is CASSQVGAGASGTWELFF.

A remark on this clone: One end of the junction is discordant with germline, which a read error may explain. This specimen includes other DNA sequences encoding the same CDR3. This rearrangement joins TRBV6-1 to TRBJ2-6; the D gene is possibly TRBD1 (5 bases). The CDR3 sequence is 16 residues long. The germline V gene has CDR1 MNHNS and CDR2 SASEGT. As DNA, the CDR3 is TGTGCCAGCAGTGAATTAGACTTCTCTGGGGCCAACATCCTGACTTTC. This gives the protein CASSELDFSGANILTF.

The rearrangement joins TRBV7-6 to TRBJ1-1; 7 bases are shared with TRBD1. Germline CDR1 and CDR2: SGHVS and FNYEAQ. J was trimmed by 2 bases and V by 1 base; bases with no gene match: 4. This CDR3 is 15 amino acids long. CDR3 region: CASSLGAGGNTEAFF. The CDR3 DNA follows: TGTGCCAGCAGCTTAGGTGCAGGGGGAAACACTGAAGCTTTCTTT.

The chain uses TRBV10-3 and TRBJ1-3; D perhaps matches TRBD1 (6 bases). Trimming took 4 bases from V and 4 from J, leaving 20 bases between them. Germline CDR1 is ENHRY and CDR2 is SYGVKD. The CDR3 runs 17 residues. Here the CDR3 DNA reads TGTGCCATCAGTGCATTCCAAGGGGTTCAGGGGGGAAACACCATATATTTT. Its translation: CAISAFQGVQGGNTIYF.

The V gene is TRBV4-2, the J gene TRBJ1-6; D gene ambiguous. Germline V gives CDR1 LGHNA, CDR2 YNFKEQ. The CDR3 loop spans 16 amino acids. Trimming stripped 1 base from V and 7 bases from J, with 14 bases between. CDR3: CASSQARGLDNSPLHF. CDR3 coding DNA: TGTGCCAGCAGCCAAGCTCGGGGTTTGGACAATTCACCCCTCCACTTT.

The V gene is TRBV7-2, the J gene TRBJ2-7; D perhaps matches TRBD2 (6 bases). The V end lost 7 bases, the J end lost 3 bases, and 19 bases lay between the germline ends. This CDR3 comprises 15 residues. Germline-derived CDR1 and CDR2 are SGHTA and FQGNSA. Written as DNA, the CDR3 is TGTGCCAGCACCCCTGGTGGAATTAGCGGCTACGAGCAGTACTTC. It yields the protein CASTPGGISGYEQYF.

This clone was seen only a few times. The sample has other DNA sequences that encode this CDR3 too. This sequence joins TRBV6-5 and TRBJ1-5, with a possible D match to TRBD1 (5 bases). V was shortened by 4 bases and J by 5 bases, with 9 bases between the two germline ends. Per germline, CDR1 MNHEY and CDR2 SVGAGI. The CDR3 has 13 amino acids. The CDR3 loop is CASSSDRDQPQHF. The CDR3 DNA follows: TGTGCCAGCAGTTCCGACAGAGATCAGCCCCAGCATTTT.

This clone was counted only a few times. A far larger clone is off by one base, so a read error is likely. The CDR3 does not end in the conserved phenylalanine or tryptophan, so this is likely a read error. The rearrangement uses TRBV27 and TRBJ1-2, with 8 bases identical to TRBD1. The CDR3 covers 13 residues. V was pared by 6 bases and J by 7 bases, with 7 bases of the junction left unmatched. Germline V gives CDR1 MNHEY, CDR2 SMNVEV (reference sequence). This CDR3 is CASRQGVGRGYTL. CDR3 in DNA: TGTGCCAGCAGACAGGGGGTCGGGCGTGGCTACACCCTC.

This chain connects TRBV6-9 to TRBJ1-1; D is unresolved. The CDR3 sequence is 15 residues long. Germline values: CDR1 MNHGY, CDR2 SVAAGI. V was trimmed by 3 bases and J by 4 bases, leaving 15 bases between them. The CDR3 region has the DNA TGTGCCAGCAGTTACTCATCCGAGGCGGGCACTGAAGCTTTCTTT. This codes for CASSYSSEAGTEAFF.

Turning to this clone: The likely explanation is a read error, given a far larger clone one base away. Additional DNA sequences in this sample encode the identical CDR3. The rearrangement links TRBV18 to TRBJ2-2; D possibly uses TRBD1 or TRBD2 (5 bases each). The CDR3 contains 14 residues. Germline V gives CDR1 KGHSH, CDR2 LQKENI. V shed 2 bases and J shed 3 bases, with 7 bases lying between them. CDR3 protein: CASSPRGDTGELFF. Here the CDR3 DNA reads TGTGCCAGCTCACCAAGGGGAGACACCGGGGAGCTGTTTTTT. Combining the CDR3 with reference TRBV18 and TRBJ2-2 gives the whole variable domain NAGVMQNPRHLVRRRGQEARLRCSPMKGHSHVYWYRQLPEEGLKFMVYLQKENIIDESGMPKERFSAEFPKEGPSILRIQQVVRGDSAAYFCASSPRGDTGELFFGEGSRLTVL.

CDR3 sequence (DNA): TGTGCCAGCAGCTTCATGACAGAAAGCTATGGCTACACCTTC. Amino acids: CASSFMTESYGYTF. The rearrangement joins TRBV7-2 to TRBJ1-2; TRBD1 might be the D (5 bases). The germline CDR1 and CDR2 sequences are SGHTA and FQGNSA. The CDR3 sequence is 14 residues long. Trimming stripped 3 bases from V and 4 bases from J, with 12 bases between. The whole variable domain, filled in from reference TRBV7-2 and TRBJ1-2, reads GAGVSQSPSNKVTEKGKDVELRCDPISGHTALYWYRQSLGQGLEFLIYFQGNSAPDKSGLPSDRFSAERTGGSVSTLTIQRTQQEDSAVYLCASSFMTESYGYTFGSGTRLTVV.

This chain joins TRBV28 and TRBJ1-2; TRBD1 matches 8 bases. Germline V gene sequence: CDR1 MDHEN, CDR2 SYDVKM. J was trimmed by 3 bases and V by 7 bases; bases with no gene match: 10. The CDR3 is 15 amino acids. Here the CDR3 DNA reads TGTGCCAGCATGGGACCCCCGGACAGGGACTATGGCTACACCTTC. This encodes CASMGPPDRDYGYTF.